This record looks at one TCR beta chain sequence and its context. Antigen unknown. The method was immunoSEQ multiplex PCR; TCRdb's version includes in-frame clones alone and lacks a portion of them. The table lists about 410,000 clones, approximately 90% of them singletons. Specified treatment: over 15 received Ad26.COV2.S at low or high dose, single or two shots; 5 received placebo; per-sample allocation not given. The investigators took samples on day 63 after the first vaccine or placebo injection. The source of the sample is a study of Ad26.COV2.S vaccination and SARS-CoV-2 variants. Study details: As a participant in COV1001, the donor was in the Ad26.COV2.S trial arm. Ad26.COV2.S was injected intramuscularly once or twice, 56 days apart.

Regarding the study as a whole: Comparable non-spike TCR breadth was observed in vaccine and placebo recipients. Total T cell responses may have been underestimated by the TCR breadth and depth analyses.

The sample here was peripheral blood, taken in a trial of Ad26.COV2.S vaccine versus placebo. This clonotype was sampled from a person aged 18-60 years who received the Ad26.COV2.S COVID-19 vaccine or a placebo.

The DNA for the CDR3 is TGCGCCAGCAGTCTGGGGTGGGAGAGGGGGGCAGAGTACAATGAGCAGTTCTTC. This gives the protein CASSLGWERGAEYNEQFF. The rearrangement joins TRBV23-1 to TRBJ2-1; TRBD1 or TRBD2 may be the D gene (6 bases each). TRBV23-1 is treated as an ORF (open reading frame) with a function not yet certain. Deletions cut 4 bases from V and 4 bases from J, with 23 bases between. The CDR3 is 18 residues long.